This T cell receptor (beta chain) was sequenced for a study of T cell changes during pregnancy in multiple sclerosis. This table comes from immunoSEQ multiplex PCR, and its TCRdb copy is limited to in-frame clones, with some not included. The sample contains about 50,000 clones, about nine tenths of which appear only once. Trimming at V came to 1 base and at J to 0 bases, leaving 6 bases not matched to a gene. The CDR3 loop spans 16 amino acids. Looked up from germline, CDR1 is LNHDA and CDR2 is SQIVND (reference sequence). The chain has TRBV19 and TRBJ2-7; 7 bases agree with TRBD2. The receptor was isolated from a female donor in good health, enrolled as a control in a pregnancy study. The material sequenced was CD4+ T cells from peripheral blood mononuclear cells, taken after pregnancy. The CDR3 nucleotides are TGTGCCAGTAGTATAGTAGCGGGTTGGAGCTCCTACGAGCAGTACTTC. It translates to CASSIVAGWSSYEQYF.